These 2 T cell receptor beta chains came from one sample sequenced in a study of shared clonotypes between healthy human individuals. The method was immunoSEQ multiplex PCR; TCRdb's version includes in-frame clones alone and lacks a portion of them. Of 490,000 or so clones listed, 76% are singletons. Material for sequencing was PBMCs. These receptors were collected from a woman in her 40s in good health. Some clones in this sample may be carry-over from other donors' samples.

The rearrangement uses TRBV29-1 and TRBJ2-5; the match to TRBD1 covers 7 bases. With the DNA end fitting TRBJ2-7 better, the J assignment may be wrong. The CDR3 length is 12 residues. Germline V gene sequence: CDR1 SQVTM, CDR2 ANQGSEA. The CDR3 region is CSVEGDSDEQYF. The DNA for the CDR3 is TGCAGCGTTGAAGGGGACAGCGACGAGCAGTACTTC.

Notes on this clone: A much larger clone lies one base from this, so it may be a read error. The sample holds other DNA sequences that translate to the same CDR3. CDR3 in amino acids: CASSNRDSPYEQYF. In nucleotides, the CDR3 is TGTGCCAGCAGCAACCGGGACTCTCCTTACGAGCAGTACTTC. J is TRBJ2-7 and V is TRBV5-6; D perhaps matches TRBD2 (6 bases). V lost 4 bases, J lost 4 bases, and 15 bases lay in between. This CDR3 comprises 14 residues. CDR1 and CDR2 from the germline V gene are SGHDT and YYEEEE.